This TCR beta chain came from a study of OX40 agonist ivuxolimab in advanced cancers. Produced via immunoSEQ multiplex PCR; TCRdb's table is partial and in-frame only. This table holds about 14,000 clones, 65% to 80% found once. Study observations and caveats: On average, a greater number of expanded clones characterised CD8+ T cells relative to CD4+.

Sampled blood was obtained at baseline, cycle 4 day 1, and cycle 7 day 1. For this clone: Its antigen is as yet unknown.

The TCR originated in an adult with an advanced solid tumor such as melanoma, head and neck, liver or kidney cancer. The sample consisted of CD4+ or CD8+ T cells sorted from blood, taken in a trial of the OX40 agonist ivuxolimab.

CDR3 nucleotides: TGCGCCAGCAGCCAAGATCGGGGGAGCCACGAGCAGTACTTC. Encoded protein: CASSQDRGSHEQYF. The chain recombines TRBV4-1 with TRBJ2-7; maybe TRBD2 (6 bases). Germline V gene data show CDR1 as MGHRA and CDR2 as YSYEKL. The CDR3 runs 14 residues. Trimming left V 0 bases short and J 5 bases short, with 11 bases between.